This TCR beta chain was sequenced for a study of blood T cell repertoires in COVID-19. Overall study: Samples taken during acute and convalescent COVID-19 were collected in the United States, Italy and Spain. Nucleic acid was either cDNA or gDNA, and it came from T cells, B-cell-depleted T cells, or PBMCs.

The germline CDR1 and CDR2 sequences are SGHAT and FQNNGV. The CDR3 has 13 residues. Trimming stripped 1 base from V and 1 base from J, with 4 bases between. In the original processing: Cell counts per sample came from amplifying reference gene primers. The table came from immunoSEQ multiplex PCR; TCRdb's copy has only in-frame clones and leaves some out. Clonal size and the V and J genes are those of that table, whereas D and trimming came from the DNA. The data contain hundreds of thousands of clones, almost 90% of them singletons. The origin of this receptor is a woman younger than 30 with acute COVID-19. Sequenced: PBMCs or T cells enriched from blood (not recorded which). This chain joins TRBV11-2 and TRBJ1-2; D is uncertain. CDR3 residues: CASSLADNYGYTF. The DNA of the CDR3 is TGTGCCAGCAGCTTAGCAGATAACTATGGCTACACCTTC.